This T cell receptor (beta chain) was obtained from a study of blood T cells in healthy people across ages (dated by TCRdb to between 2014 and 2016). Context from the whole study: Template switching captured roughly one uniquely barcoded TCR beta cDNA molecule per two T cells in model experiments. Using deep sequencing normalized with unique cDNA molecular identifiers, the study measured how TCR beta repertoire diversity changes with age. The donors were divided into four age groups: young (average approximately 17 years), middle-aged (approximately 42), aged (approximately 62) and long-lived (roughly 82). Two additional independent replicas of 1 million unique cDNA reads from the same blood draw were analyzed for two donors (one aged 18 to 29 and one aged 80 or older).

Preparation of the library involved 5' RACE. Sequencing instrument: Illumina HiSeq 2500. A second PCR of 7 to 11 cycles was performed with a sample-barcoded 5' primer and a J-beta primer mix. A template-switch 5' adaptor carrying 12 random nucleotides introduced a unique molecular identifier onto each TCR beta cDNA molecule. Each sample yielded at least 3 million CDR3-containing paired-end reads. All of the RNA was converted into first-strand cDNA using the Mint cDNA synthesis kit, with a TRBC-specific oligonucleotide serving as the primer. All cDNA was treated with uracil-DNA glycosylase and then went through a first 18-cycle PCR with the universal primers M1SS and BC2_uni_R. Concerning the study's data processing: For normalization, 1 million high-quality reads were randomly selected from each sample, with every read carrying a distinct molecular identifier. Instead of being binned into consensus sequences, reads that shared molecular identifiers were thrown out. MiTCR, with a Q25 quality threshold and the strictest error-elimination algorithm, was used for CDR3 identification, clonotype clustering and error correction. A nonparametric unseen species model with Euler transformation was used to estimate lower-bound total TCR beta diversity. TCRdb reworked the public reads: Q25 trimming with fastp, MiXCR clone assembly, productive beta chains retained. Each CDR3 protein gets just one entry, which takes the most common genes and DNA from the rows behind it. These V and J calls rely on TCRdb rather than the paper's analysis. This sample is represented by around 800,000 distinct CDR3 sequences; around 24% of them were singletons. The ten top clones hold about 3% of the sample.

As for this clonotype: It lacks a known antigen. Base qualities are not provided; no much larger clone lies one nucleotide away.

What the work shows at the level of the full study, not this receptor alone: Observed TCR beta diversity per million T cells fell roughly linearly with age, and a significant reduction was already apparent by age around 40. Compared with the aged group, the long-lived group had more naive CD4+ T cells, fewer expanded clones and increased TCR diversity, suggesting age selection. Observed TCR beta diversity correlated strongly with the percentage of naive T cells measured by flow cytometry. Because profiling used bulk unsorted PBMCs, naive and antigen-experienced compartments could not be compared conclusively. Estimates of total diversity from one million sequenced T cells were regarded as lower bounds and underestimates. Because the CMV infection status of the donors was unknown, age-related changes in expanded clonotypes may potentially have been confounded.

The donors were a few dozen Caucasian individuals from Russia, aged roughly 6 to 100 years, who were systemically healthy. Each donor gave roughly 11 milliliters of peripheral blood, drawn into EDTA-treated Vacutainer tubes. PBMCs were isolated by Ficoll-Paque density-gradient centrifugation, with at least 6 million obtained per sample. Total RNA, at least 5.5 micrograms per sample, was extracted from PBMCs with Trizol reagent. The percentages of naive CD45RAhigh/CD27high T cells were determined by flow cytometry on a PBMC aliquot from every donor. The data also belong to a second study, concerning T cells of mothers and their children. The second paper states: The donors were nine systemically healthy Caucasian individuals, made up of three mothers and their six children. cDNA synthesis consumed the entire amount of extracted RNA, loaded at around 1.4 ug RNA in each 15 ul reaction. In the second PCR, the M1S primer added sample barcodes and 2-4 random nucleotides. More than 9 million TCR beta CDR3 reads were obtained from each mother, and several million reads were obtained from each child. In both related and unrelated pairs, thymic selection shapes the output of TCR recombination in a similar way, with inherited differences having only a minor effect. Normalized repertoire overlap was always found to be slightly, but never significantly, higher in related mother-child pairs than in unrelated mother-child pairs. No persistent microchimeric T cell clones were found, with a detection sensitivity of approximately 100 clones per million clonotypes. The study used deep NGS to compare TCR beta repertoires of mothers and children, seeking features distinguishing related mother-child pairs from unrelated individuals. The mean age was roughly 36 +/- 4 years for the mothers and approximately 11 +/- 4 years for the children. Libraries were sequenced on Illumina HiSeq 2000 with 100+100 nt paired-end reads after adapter ligation with NEBNext reagents. To avoid cross-contamination, the mother libraries and the child libraries were prepared a month apart and sequenced in separate runs. Each donor had between about 450,000 and 2,200,000 distinct TCR beta clonotypes identified. Naive TCR beta clonotypes were estimated from low-frequency clonotypes matched to each donor's FACS-determined naive share, without sorting.

The sequence was collected from a boy between 10 and 17 years old in good health. Input material: blood.

CDR3 sequence: CASSQGPRPATDTQYF. Here is the DNA: TGTGCCAGCAGCCAAGGACCCCGTCCAGCCACAGATACGCAGTATTTT. The sequence joins TRBV14 to TRBJ2-3; the D gene lacks a confident call. The V and J ends are trimmed by 1 base and 2 bases, leaving 13 bases between them. From the germline V gene, CDR1 is SGHDN and CDR2 is FVKESK. The CDR3 starts with the cysteine, ends with the phenylalanine, and has 16 residues. Only CDR3 DNA remains: 48 bases, in frame from the first base.